Presented here are 10 T cell receptor beta chains from one specimen sequenced in a study of T cells in Graves' hyperthyroidism and ophthalmopathy. From RNA transcripts, TCR beta CDR3 regions were amplified. HTBI primers were employed in a first-round RT-PCR of the TCR CDR3. Each CDR3 protein gets one entry after TCRdb re-called the multiplex PCR reads with MiXCR. The sample consists of approximately 600,000 distinct CDR3 sequences, 20% of them appearing once. The sequencing input was blood. Receptors originate from a man aged 25-40 years with Graves' ophthalmopathy.

This clonotype was picked up a small number of times. The chain couples TRBV5-1 to TRBJ2-7, with D perhaps TRBD2 (6 bases). CDR1 SGHRS and CDR2 YFSETQ come from the germline V gene. With 4 bases removed from V and 5 bases from J, the gap between germline ends came to 19 bases. The CDR3 length is 15 residues. CDR3 protein: CASSEERALQHEQYF. In DNA, the CDR3 is TGCGCCAGCAGCGAAGAGCGGGCACTTCAGCACGAGCAGTACTTC.

This clonotype was detected ten times or more. The chain combines TRBV6-2 or TRBV6-3 with TRBJ2-1, with 7 bases matching TRBD2. CDR3 length: 17 amino acids. Looked up from germline, CDR1 is MNHEY and CDR2 is SVGEGT. The V gene end was trimmed by 5 bases and the J gene end by 0 bases; junction bases not matched to a gene: 10. CDR3 nucleotides: TGTGCCAGCAGTCCCTCCGCACTAGCGCACTCCTACAATGAGCAGTTCTTC. Translating gives CASSPSALAHSYNEQFF.

CDR3 nucleotide sequence: TGTGCCAGCAGCCAAGACGGGCACCATGGCTACACCTTC. Translated: CASSQDGHHGYTF. This chain uses TRBV3-1 with TRBJ1-2; D unresolved. CDR3 length: 13 amino acids. Between the trimmed V and J ends, which lost 0 bases and 6 bases, there was a span of 8 bases. Germline V gene data show CDR1 as LGHDT and CDR2 as YNNKEL (reference sequence).

This clonotype was seen more than once but under ten times. The genes are TRBV2 and TRBJ2-7; 13 bases agree with TRBD2. The CDR3 contains 19 residues. Germline lookup yields CDR1 SNHLY and CDR2 FYNNEI. Trimming took 4 bases from V and 3 from J; bases not matched to a gene: 15. The DNA of the CDR3 is TGTGCCAGCAGTGCGCCCACGGGGACTAGCGGGAAATATGACTACGAGCAGTACTTC. The encoded protein is CASSAPTGTSGKYDYEQYF.

This clonotype came up once. The rearrangement uses TRBV13 and TRBJ2-1, with TRBD2 identical over 10 bases. J gave up 9 bases and V 5 bases, and 10 bases lay outside the gene matches. Germline V gene data show CDR1 as PRHDT and CDR2 as FYEKMQ (reference sequence). This CDR3 has 15 amino acids. The CDR3 DNA follows: TGTGCCAGCAGCGTAGCGGGGGGACCGGGGGGTGAGCAGTTCTTC. It encodes CASSVAGGPGGEQFF.

Ten or more counts support this clonotype. This chain links TRBV20-1 with TRBJ2-5, with TRBD2 matching 14 bases. The CDR3 is 14 residues long. With V trimmed by 3 bases and J by 4 bases, 1 base remained unmatched. Germline V CDR1 and CDR2: DFQATT, SNEGSKA (reference sequence). In DNA, the CDR3 is TGCAGTGCTAGGACTAGCGGGAGGGGAGAGACCCAGTACTTC. Translated, it gives CSARTSGRGETQYF.

This chain links TRBV12-3 or TRBV12-4 with TRBJ1-3; no reliable D call. This CDR3 is 13 amino acids long. Trimming took 8 bases from V and 0 from J, leaving 8 bases between them. CDR3 residues: CASQRNSGNTIYF. The DNA for the CDR3 is TGTGCCAGCCAGCGGAACTCTGGAAACACCATATATTTT.

The chain uses TRBV20-1 and TRBJ1-2; 8 positions agree with TRBD1. The J segment lost 4 bases and the V segment lost 0 bases, leaving 7 bases of the junction unmatched. The CDR3 runs to 15 residues. CDR1 is DFQATT, CDR2 SNEGSKA, per germline (reference sequence). The CDR3 spells CSARDRQGIFYGYTF. The CDR3 region has the DNA TGCAGTGCTAGAGACCGACAGGGGATCTTCTATGGCTACACCTTC.

This chain joins TRBV30 and TRBJ2-1; 9 positions agree with TRBD1. In germline, CDR1 is GTSNPN, CDR2 SVGIG (reference sequence). V was clipped by 5 bases and J by 4 bases; unmatched bases: 9. This CDR3 is built from 15 residues. CDR3 in amino acids: CAWGSPGQGYNEQFF. In nucleotides, the CDR3 is TGTGCCTGGGGGTCTCCGGGACAGGGATACAATGAGCAGTTCTTC. Using reference TRBV30 and TRBJ2-1 for the parts outside the CDR3, the full variable domain is SQTIHQWPATLVQPVGSPLSLECTVEGTSNPNLYWYRQAAGRGLQLLFYSVGIGQISSEVPQNLSASRPQDRQFILSSKKLLLSDSGFYLCAWGSPGQGYNEQFFGPGTRLTVL.

This clonotype was recorded at least ten times. The chain uses TRBV12-3 or TRBV12-4 and TRBJ1-2; 7 bases map to TRBD1. V trimming: 5 bases; J trimming: 4 bases; junction bases outside the gene matches: 4. The CDR3 has 13 amino acids. This chain's CDR3 is CASSQGGVYGYTF. The CDR3 DNA follows: TGTGCCAGCAGTCAAGGGGGCGTCTATGGCTACACCTTC.